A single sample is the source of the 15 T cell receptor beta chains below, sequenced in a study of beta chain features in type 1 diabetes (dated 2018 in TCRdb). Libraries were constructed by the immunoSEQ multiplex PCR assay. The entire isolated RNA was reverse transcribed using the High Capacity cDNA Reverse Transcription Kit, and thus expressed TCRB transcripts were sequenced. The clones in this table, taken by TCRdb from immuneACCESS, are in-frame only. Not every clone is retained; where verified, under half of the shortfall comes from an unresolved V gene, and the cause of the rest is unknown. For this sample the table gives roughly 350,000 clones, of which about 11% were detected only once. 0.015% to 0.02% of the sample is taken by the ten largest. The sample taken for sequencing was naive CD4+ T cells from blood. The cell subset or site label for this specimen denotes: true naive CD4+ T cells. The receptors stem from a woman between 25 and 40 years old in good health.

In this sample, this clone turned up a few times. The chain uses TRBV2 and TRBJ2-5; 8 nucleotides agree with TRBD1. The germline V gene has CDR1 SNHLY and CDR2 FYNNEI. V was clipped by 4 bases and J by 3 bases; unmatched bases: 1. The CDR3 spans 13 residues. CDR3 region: CASSGTGKETQYF. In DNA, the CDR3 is TGTGCCAGCAGTGGGACAGGGAAAGAGACCCAGTACTTC.

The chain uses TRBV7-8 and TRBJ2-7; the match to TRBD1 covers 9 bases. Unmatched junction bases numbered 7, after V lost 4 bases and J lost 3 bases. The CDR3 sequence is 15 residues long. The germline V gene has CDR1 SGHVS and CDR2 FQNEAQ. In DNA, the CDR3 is TGTGCCAGCAGCTACGCCGGGACAGGGAACTACGAGCAGTACTTC. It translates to CASSYAGTGNYEQYF.

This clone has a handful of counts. The DNA for the CDR3 is TGTGCCACCAGCAGAGATAGCTACGAGCAGTACTTC. Translating it yields CATSRDSYEQYF. V and J are TRBV15 and TRBJ2-7; the D is unclear. Per germline, CDR1 LNHNV and CDR2 YYDKDF (reference sequence). CDR3 length: 12 amino acids. The V gene lost 0 bases and the J gene lost 3 bases, with 3 bases spanning the gap.

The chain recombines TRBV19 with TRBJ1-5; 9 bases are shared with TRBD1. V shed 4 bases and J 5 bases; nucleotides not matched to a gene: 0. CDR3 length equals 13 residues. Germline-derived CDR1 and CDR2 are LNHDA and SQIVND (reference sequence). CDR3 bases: TGTGCCAGTAGTAGGGACAGGGATCAGCCCCAGCATTTT. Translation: CASSRDRDQPQHF.

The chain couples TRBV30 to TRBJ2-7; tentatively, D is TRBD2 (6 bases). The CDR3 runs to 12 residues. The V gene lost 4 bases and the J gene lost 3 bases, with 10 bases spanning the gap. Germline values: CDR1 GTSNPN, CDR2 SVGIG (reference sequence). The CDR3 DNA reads TGTGCCTGGACCCAGGAGGGCTACGAGCAGTACTTC. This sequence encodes CAWTQEGYEQYF.

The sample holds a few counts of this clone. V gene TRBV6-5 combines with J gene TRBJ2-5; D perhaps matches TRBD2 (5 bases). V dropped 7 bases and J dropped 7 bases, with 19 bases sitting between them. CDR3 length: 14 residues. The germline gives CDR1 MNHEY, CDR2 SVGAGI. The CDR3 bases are TGTGCCAGCACCGCGAGGGAAAGGTCGGGGACCCAGTACTTC. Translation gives CASTARERSGTQYF.

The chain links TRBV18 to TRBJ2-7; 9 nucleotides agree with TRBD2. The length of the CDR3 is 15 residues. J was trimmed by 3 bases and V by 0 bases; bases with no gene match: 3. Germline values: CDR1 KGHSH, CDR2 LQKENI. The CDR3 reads CASSPPGLANYEQYF. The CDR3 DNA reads TGTGCCAGCTCACCACCCGGACTAGCGAACTACGAGCAGTACTTC.

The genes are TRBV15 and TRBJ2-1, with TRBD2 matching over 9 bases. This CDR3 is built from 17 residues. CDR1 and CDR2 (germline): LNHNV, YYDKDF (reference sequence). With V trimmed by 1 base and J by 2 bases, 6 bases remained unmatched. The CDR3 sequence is CATSRVASGRTYNEQFF. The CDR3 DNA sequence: TGTGCCACCAGCAGAGTTGCGAGCGGGAGGACCTACAATGAGCAGTTCTTC.

The CDR3 region has the DNA TGTGCCAGCAGTATCGGGAGAATGGATGAGCAGTTCTTC. It yields the protein CASSIGRMDEQFF. The chain couples TRBV27 to TRBJ2-1, with D possibly matching TRBD2 (6 bases). Trimming took 5 bases from V and 8 from J, leaving 13 bases between them. The CDR3 contains 13 residues. The germline V gene has CDR1 MNHEY and CDR2 SMNVEV (reference sequence).

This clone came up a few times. CDR3 protein: CASSREDMNTEAFF. The CDR3 region has the DNA TGTGCCAGCAGTCGCGAAGATATGAACACTGAAGCTTTCTTT. V is TRBV6-5 and J is TRBJ1-1, with D unresolved. The CDR3 is made up of 14 amino acids. Germline V lookup: CDR1 MNHEY, CDR2 SVGAGI. V lost 5 bases and J lost 0, with 10 bases in between.

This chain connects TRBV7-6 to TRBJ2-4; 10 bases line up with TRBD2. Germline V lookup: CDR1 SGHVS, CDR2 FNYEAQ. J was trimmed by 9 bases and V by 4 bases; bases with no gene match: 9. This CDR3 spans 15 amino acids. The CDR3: CASSSLAGERSIQYF. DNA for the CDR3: TGTGCCAGCAGCTCTCTAGCGGGAGAGAGGAGCATTCAGTACTTC.

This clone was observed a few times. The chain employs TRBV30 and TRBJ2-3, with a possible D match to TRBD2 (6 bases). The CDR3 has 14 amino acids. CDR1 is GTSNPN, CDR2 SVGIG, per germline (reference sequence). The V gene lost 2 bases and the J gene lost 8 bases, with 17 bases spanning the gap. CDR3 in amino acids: CAWSPGGAPGTQYF. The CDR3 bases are TGTGCCTGGAGTCCGGGCGGGGCCCCGGGTACGCAGTATTTT.

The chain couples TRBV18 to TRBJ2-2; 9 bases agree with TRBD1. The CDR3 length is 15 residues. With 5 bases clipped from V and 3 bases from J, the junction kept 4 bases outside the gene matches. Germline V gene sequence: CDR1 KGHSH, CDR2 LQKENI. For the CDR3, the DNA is TGTGCCAGCTCAAGACAGGGGGTCGACACCGGGGAGCTGTTTTTT. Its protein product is CASSRQGVDTGELFF.

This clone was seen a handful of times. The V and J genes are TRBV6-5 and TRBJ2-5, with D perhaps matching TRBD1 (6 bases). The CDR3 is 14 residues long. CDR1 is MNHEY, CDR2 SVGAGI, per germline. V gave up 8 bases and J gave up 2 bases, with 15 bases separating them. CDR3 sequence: CASSLGTPQETQYF. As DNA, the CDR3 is TGTGCCAGCTCCCTGGGGACACCACAAGAGACCCAGTACTTC.

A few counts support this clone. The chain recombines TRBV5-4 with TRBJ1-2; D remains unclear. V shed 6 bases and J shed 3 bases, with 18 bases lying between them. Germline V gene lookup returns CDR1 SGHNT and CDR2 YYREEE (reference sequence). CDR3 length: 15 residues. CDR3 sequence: CASTTDLGRHYGYTF. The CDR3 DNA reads TGTGCCAGCACCACGGACCTCGGGAGACACTATGGCTACACCTTC.